This T cell receptor beta chain was sequenced for a study of cytomegalovirus exposure and HLA in healthy donors (dated by TCRdb to 2016 to 2017). General notes on the study: An earlier analysis of several hundred of the donors reported about 260 Gb of sequence data and 95 million to 120 million unique TCR beta sequences obtained from some 200 million T cells. Roughly 300 gigabases of sequencing data and roughly 80 million unique TCR sequences made up an early release that covered 500 to 650 HLA-typed donors. The genetic ancestry cluster associated with self-reported Caucasian donors included approximately 85% of the roughly 400 genotyped donors. The aim of the study was to test whether cataloging public T cell receptors could identify signatures of past pathogen exposure. Using immunosequencing, the study profiled T cell repertoires from approximately 700 subjects and related those repertoires to cytomegalovirus serostatus. In addition to the first cohort of roughly 700 subjects, a separate validation cohort of approximately 130 different subjects was used. High-throughput TCR immunosequencing, statistical association of individual TCRs with disease status, and machine learning were combined to predict cytomegalovirus infection status. A later analysis re-analyzed previously published TCR beta repertoires from about 730 donors and added high-resolution HLA genotyping to study TCR occurrence patterns. Rather than drawing on any new phenotypic data, the later analysis identified candidate immune exposures from TCR beta sequences and the way those sequences occurred across donors. An earlier analysis of around 640 of the donors used high-throughput TCR beta sequencing to judge whether each TCR beta V gene segment behaved as functional or pseudogenic. Donor age, sex, ethnicity and CMV serostatus were compiled alongside the repertoire data. Genome-wide SNP genotypes for about 65% of the 666 donors were used in a later genetic analysis, which treated that subset as a discovery cohort. All discovery cohort repertoires had been generated on a single sequencing platform. Class I and class II HLA loci were covered by the typing at four-digit resolution. The number of donors typed differed by locus, with 629-630 for A, B, C, DRB1 and DQB1, around 500 for DQA1, approximately 580 for DPA1, and approximately 470 for DPB1. Roughly five DR-DQ haplotypes were treated as single units for association and clustering because of strong linkage in the cohort. On average, 235,054 unique TCR beta nucleotide sequences were sequenced per donor among 300 to 500 genotyped donors of the cohort, with 15% to 20% of those sequences being non-productive. Summary of the overall study and its limitations: In a later analysis, 16,951 TCR beta sequences were associated with specific HLA alleles at a false discovery rate of 0.05. A later analysis found that HLA-associated TCR beta chains were more clonally expanded and had lower generation probabilities than equally common non-associated chains. Correlated functional status among segregating V segments might reflect linkage disequilibrium, but an unknown experimental factor could not be ruled out. Because some donors lacked HLA typing at each locus, the association tests relied only on the typed subset. In both the original and validation cohorts, the classifier was reported to diagnose cytomegalovirus status with high specificity and sensitivity. According to a later analysis, most CMV-associated TCR beta chains appeared to be HLA-restricted, and the HLA associations seemed to be driven largely by CMV exposure. According to the authors, the approach could potentially be generalized to other disease states and immunological phenotypes. Assigning TCR associations to individual alleles was difficult when HLA alleles, especially DR and DQ, strongly co-occurred. Because counts were too low, roughly 18 rarely observed V segments, including chromosome 9 orphons, were left out of the earlier analysis of approximately 580 of the donors. A further reported finding was that TCR beta sequences accurately predicted the HLA-A and HLA-B alleles for most subjects in the first cohort. In an earlier analysis of roughly 500 of the donors, most TCR beta V segments appeared in productive rearrangements about 87% or about 30% of the time, broadly matching IMGT annotations. The study gave a list of about 170 TCR beta chains associated with cytomegalovirus. Three of the identified cytomegalovirus-associated TCR beta chains were confirmed in vitro to be specific for cytomegalovirus antigens. The 87-base-pair reads could not distinguish some IMGT-functional V segments, including TRBV6-2 and TRBV6-3, so those segments were excluded. In this cohort, only TCR beta chains were sequenced, and detectable features were limited by the absence of alpha or paired-chain data. Most TCR sequences were observed very rarely across donors, whereas some public TCRs were present in many individuals. A later genetic analysis reported fewer N-insertions in productive TCRs among donors in an Asian-associated ancestry cluster than the roughly 620-donor mean. Several of the top co-occurrence clusters appeared to be linked to parvovirus B19, influenza, CMV and Epstein-Barr virus, according to a later analysis. Presence/absence analyses assumed roughly uniform sequencing depth across donors, an assumption that may not hold. According to a later analysis, TCR association rates differed among HLA loci, with DRB1 alleles showing the most associated TCRs and HLA-C alleles showing the fewest. A group of highly shared sequence variants was considered likely to be a technical artifact of the sequencing pipeline. V-gene and J-gene trimming of TCR beta chains was associated with a missense DCLRE1C variant in a later genetic analysis, and the association was replicated in an independent cohort. Immune exposure information for the cohort was limited to CMV serostatus.

The CDR3, cysteine through phenylalanine, is 13 amino acids long. Only CDR3 DNA is held: 39 bases, read in frame from base 1. The junction carries 7 bases between V and J, which are trimmed by 3 bases and 1 base respectively. Sequences WNHNN (CDR1) and SYGVQD (CDR2) are obtained from the germline V gene (reference sequence). In total, roughly 710 healthy bone marrow donors made up the cohort. Cohort members were all nominally healthy when sampled, although unrecorded immune exposures were likely present. The donor was CMV seronegative and was included in the group of under 450 seronegative cohort members. A peripheral blood sample was provided by each donor, and peripheral blood mononuclear cells were used for TCR beta sequencing. Genomic DNA extraction from the blood cell samples was performed with the Qiagen DNeasy Blood Extraction Kit. About this clone itself: Its antigen remains undetermined. The input lacks base qualities; no much larger clone sits a single base away.

The library was produced with the immunoSEQ multiplex PCR assay. For the multiplex PCR, a mixture combining 60 forward primers for TCR Vbeta segments and 13 reverse primers for TCR Jbeta segments was used. The CDR3 region of rearranged TCR beta genes was amplified from genomic DNA with a multiplex PCR assay. Amplified TCR beta libraries were sequenced as 87-base-pair reads on the Illumina HiSeq System. The authors' pipeline ran thus. Across the roughly 600 repertoires, a later analysis counted approximately 75 million unique TCR beta chains, about 10 million of which were shared by at least two donors. To remove PCR and sequencing errors, raw reads were error-corrected and collapsed into unique sequences using a nearest-neighbor algorithm that merged closely related sequences. V, D and J gene segments were assigned by aligning CDR3 sequences to IMGT reference sequences. For a sequence to be retained, a match of at least six nucleotides was required to both a V gene segment and a J gene segment. Rearrangements were classified as productive when the CDR3 lacked stop codons and remained in frame with V and J, and all other rearrangements were classified as non-productive. Following IMGT convention, CDR3 was defined as the stretch from the second conserved V-encoded cysteine to the conserved J-encoded phenylalanine. The earlier analysis of 587 of the donors excluded sequences that lacked an unambiguous match to a single V gene segment. An earlier analysis of 550 to 650 of the donors classified V segments as functional when productive rearrangements were above 56.7% and as segregating when the standard deviation between donors was above 5%. To diagnose cytomegalovirus status from the catalog of TCR beta chain sequences, a statistical classification framework was built. V and J gene assignment, in a later analysis, came from comparing TCR nucleotide sequences with IMGT/GENE-DB human TR gene sequences. Using the TCRdist pipeline, a later analysis assigned CDR3 sequences along with most-parsimonious VDJ recombination scenarios. A later analysis defined each TCR beta chain by its CDR3 amino acid sequence plus V-gene family, and excluded reads lacking a unique V-gene family. A later analysis removed several hundred highly shared, low-generation-probability nucleotide sequences to deal with suspected cross-contamination and a sequencing artifact. A later analysis calculated a clonal expansion index for each public chain from normalized within-repertoire ranks of inferred template counts. In a later analysis, generation probabilities were computed with a VDJ recombination model fitted to out-of-frame rearrangements, and the resulting probabilities were checked against IGoR. A later analysis scored TCR-TCR, TCR-HLA and TCR-CMV co-occurrence with hypergeometric tests, applying a repertoire-size bias correction to TCR pairs. To estimate false discovery rates, a later analysis permuted the HLA or CMV assignments 20 times. In a later analysis, co-occurring TCRs were grouped using DBSCAN, with TCRdist sequence similarity added in when clustering inside HLA-allele-positive subsets. Co-occurrence clustering excluded repertoires with fewer than 30,000 or more than 120,000 public chains, plus five with anomalous nucleotide sharing. The table comes from immuneACCESS by way of TCRdb, which keeps in-frame sequences with V and J called. Part of the clones is missing from these tables; in studies checked, under half for an unresolved V gene and the rest for unknown reasons. Clone size and V and J calls were adopted from that table, with D and trimming inferred from the DNA. This sample gives about 130,000 clones in total; 80% of them show up just once. Roughly 3% of the sample comes from the top ten.

Sequencing used PBMCs. Rearrangement joined TRBV10-1 to TRBJ2-7; the D gene assignment is ambiguous. The clonotype was recovered from a male donor in good health and CMV-seronegative. The DNA sequence follows: TGCGCCAGCAGTGACTCAACTTCCTACGAGCAGTACTTC. The resulting protein is CASSDSTSYEQYF.